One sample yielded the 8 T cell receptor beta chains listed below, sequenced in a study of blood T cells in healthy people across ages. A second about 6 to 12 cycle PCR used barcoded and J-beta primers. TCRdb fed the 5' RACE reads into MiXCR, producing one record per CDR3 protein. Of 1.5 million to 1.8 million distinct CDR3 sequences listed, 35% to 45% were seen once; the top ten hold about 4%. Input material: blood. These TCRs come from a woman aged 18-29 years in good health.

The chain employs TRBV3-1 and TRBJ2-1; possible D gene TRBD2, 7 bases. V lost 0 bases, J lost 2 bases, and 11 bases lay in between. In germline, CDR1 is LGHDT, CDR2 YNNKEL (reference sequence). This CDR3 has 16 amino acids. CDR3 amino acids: CASSQEGGATYNEQFF. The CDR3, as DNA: TGTGCCAGCAGCCAAGAAGGGGGGGCTACCTACAATGAGCAGTTCTTC.

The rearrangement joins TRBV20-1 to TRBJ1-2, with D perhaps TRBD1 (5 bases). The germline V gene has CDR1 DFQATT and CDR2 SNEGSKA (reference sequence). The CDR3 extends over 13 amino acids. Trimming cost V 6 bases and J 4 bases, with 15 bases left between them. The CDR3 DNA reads TGCAGTGCGCGGGACCGCAACATCTATGGCTACACCTTC. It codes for CSARDRNIYGYTF.

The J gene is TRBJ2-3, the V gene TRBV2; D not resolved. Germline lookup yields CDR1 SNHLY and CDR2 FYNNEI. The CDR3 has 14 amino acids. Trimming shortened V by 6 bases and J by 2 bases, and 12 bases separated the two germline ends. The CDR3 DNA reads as TGTGCCAGCAGAAAGGAGTTCTTCACAGATACGCAGTATTTT. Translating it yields CASRKEFFTDTQYF.

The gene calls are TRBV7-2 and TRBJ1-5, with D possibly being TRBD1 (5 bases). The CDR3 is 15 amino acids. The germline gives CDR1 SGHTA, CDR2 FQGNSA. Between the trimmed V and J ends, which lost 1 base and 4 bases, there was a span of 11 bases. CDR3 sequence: CASSLVGQPNQPQHF. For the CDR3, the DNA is TGTGCCAGCAGCTTAGTGGGGCAGCCAAATCAGCCCCAGCATTTT.

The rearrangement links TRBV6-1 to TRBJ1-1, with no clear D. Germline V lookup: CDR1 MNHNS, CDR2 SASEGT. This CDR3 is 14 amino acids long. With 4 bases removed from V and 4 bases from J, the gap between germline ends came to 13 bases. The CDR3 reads CASSGVRGSTEAFF. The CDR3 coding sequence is TGTGCCAGCAGTGGGGTCCGGGGTTCCACTGAAGCTTTCTTT.

CDR3 nucleotide sequence: TGCAGTGCTAGAGTACAGGGTCCTATTCAGCCCCAGCATTTT. It translates to CSARVQGPIQPQHF. The J gene is TRBJ1-5, the V gene TRBV20-1; possible D gene TRBD1, 6 bases. The CDR3 loop spans 14 amino acids. The germline gives CDR1 DFQATT, CDR2 SNEGSKA (reference sequence). V lost 1 base to trimming and J lost 6 bases, with 13 bases between them.

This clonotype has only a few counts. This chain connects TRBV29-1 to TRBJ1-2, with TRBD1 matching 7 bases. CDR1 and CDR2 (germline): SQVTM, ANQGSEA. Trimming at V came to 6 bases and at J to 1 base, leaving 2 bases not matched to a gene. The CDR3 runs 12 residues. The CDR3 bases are TGCAGCGTCGACAGGGATAACTATGGCTACACCTTC. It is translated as CSVDRDNYGYTF.

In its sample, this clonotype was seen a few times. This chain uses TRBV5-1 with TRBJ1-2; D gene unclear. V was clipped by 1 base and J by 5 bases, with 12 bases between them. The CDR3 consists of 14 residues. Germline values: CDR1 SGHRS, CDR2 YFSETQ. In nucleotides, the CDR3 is TGCGCCAGCAGCTTGACAAGGAGACGGTATGGCTACACCTTC. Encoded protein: CASSLTRRRYGYTF.